Below, 18 T cell receptor beta chains from the same sample are listed, as sequenced in a study of blood T cell repertoires in COVID-19. Sequencing was performed with immunoSEQ multiplex PCR; in TCRdb, only in-frame clones are kept and a portion is missing. The sample lists approximately 140,000 clones, 65% to 80% occurring once. Sequenced input: peripheral blood. The receptors derive from an older man with acute or convalescent COVID-19.

The V and J genes are TRBV9 and TRBJ1-2; D unclear. Germline V gives CDR1 SGDLS, CDR2 YYNGEE. The CDR3 runs to 17 residues. The V end was cut by 0 bases, the J end by 3 bases, with 18 bases between. The CDR3 nucleotides are TGTGCCAGCAGCGTAGGACCTACGAGGGCAGGAGACTATGGCTACACCTTC. Translating gives CASSVGPTRAGDYGYTF.

V is TRBV7-2 and J is TRBJ2-3, with D tentatively TRBD2 (5 bases). Germline CDR1 and CDR2: SGHTA and FQGNSA. This CDR3 region has 16 residues. V lost 8 bases, J lost 1 base, and 19 bases lay in between. The CDR3 spells CASSPDWTMGTDTQYF. Here the CDR3 DNA reads TGTGCCAGCTCCCCGGACTGGACCATGGGCACAGATACGCAGTATTTT.

This clone was seen a few times. The chain carries TRBV7-6 and TRBJ1-1; 8 bases match TRBD1. V was clipped by 4 bases and J by 4 bases; unmatched bases: 8. Germline V gene lookup returns CDR1 SGHVS and CDR2 FNYEAQ. This CDR3 is built from 15 residues. The CDR3 sequence: CASSSLPGQVTEAFF. The CDR3 DNA reads as TGTGCCAGCAGCTCATTACCGGGACAGGTCACTGAAGCTTTCTTT.

This clone was picked up one time. The V call is TRBV19, the J call TRBJ1-4, with 11 nucleotides matching TRBD1. V dropped 6 bases and J dropped 10; count of bases not matched to a gene: 7. The germline gives CDR1 LNHDA, CDR2 SQIVND (reference sequence). The CDR3 extends over 14 amino acids. CDR3 sequence (DNA): TGTGCCAGTAGACTGGACAGGGGGCAAGGAAAACTGTTTTTT. It translates to CASRLDRGQGKLFF.

The rearrangement joins TRBV30 to TRBJ2-7, with D maybe TRBD2 (7 bases). Germline CDR1 GTSNPN, CDR2 SVGIG (reference sequence). The germline V and J ends were trimmed by 1 base and 6 bases, with 10 bases remaining between them. The CDR3 runs 12 residues. This CDR3 is CAWSGGGGEQYF. CDR3 sequence (DNA): TGTGCCTGGAGTGGGGGGGGCGGCGAGCAGTACTTC.

This chain links TRBV14 with TRBJ1-2; 7 bases line up with TRBD1. Germline CDR1 reads SGHDN; CDR2 reads FVKESK. This CDR3 comprises 15 residues. V dropped 5 bases and J dropped 4; count of bases not matched to a gene: 10. The CDR3 region is CASSKKGGQIYGYTF. Here the CDR3 DNA reads TGTGCCAGCAGCAAAAAGGGGGGACAGATCTATGGCTACACCTTC. The full variable domain, with the rest looked up from reference TRBV14 and TRBJ1-2, is EAGVTQFPSHSVIEKGQTVTLRCDPISGHDNLYWYRRVMGKEIKFLLHFVKESKQDESGMPNNRFLAERTGGTYSTLKVQPAELEDSGVYFCASSKKGGQIYGYTFGSGTRLTVV.

The chain joins TRBV5-6 to TRBJ1-6; 8 positions match TRBD1. The V gene's germline CDR1 is SGHDT and CDR2 YYEEEE. The CDR3 has 15 residues. The ends lost 0 bases at V and 10 bases at J; junction bases unmatched: 6. CDR3 sequence reads: CASSLGQGARSPLHF. The CDR3 DNA follows: TGTGCCAGCAGCTTGGGGCAGGGGGCACGGTCACCCCTCCACTTT.

This chain uses TRBV9 with TRBJ2-2, with 8 bases identical to TRBD1. Looked up from germline, CDR1 is SGDLS and CDR2 is YYNGEE. The CDR3 spans 16 residues. The junction had 6 bases not matched to a gene; V was cut back by 0 bases and J by 5 bases. The CDR3 protein is CASSVGSGGATGELFF. In DNA, the CDR3 is TGTGCCAGCAGCGTAGGTTCAGGGGGCGCAACCGGGGAGCTGTTTTTT.

V usage is TRBV24-1 and J usage is TRBJ1-2; TRBD1 might be the D (5 bases). This CDR3 contains 15 residues. From germline, CDR1 is KGHDR and CDR2 SFDVKD. Trimming removed 4 bases at V and 7 bases at J, with 18 bases between. The CDR3 bases are TGTGCCACCAGTGACCACAGGAACTCGGCTAGTGGCTACACCTTC. Protein: CATSDHRNSASGYTF.

This sequence joins TRBV18 and TRBJ2-7, with 7 bases fitting TRBD1. The CDR3 spans 14 residues. Germline assignment: CDR1 KGHSH and CDR2 LQKENI. Trimming took 2 bases from V and 5 from J; bases not matched to a gene: 6. The CDR3 DNA follows: TGTGCCAGCTCACCATCTACAGGGGTCGACGAGCAGTACTTC. As protein: CASSPSTGVDEQYF.

The rearrangement links TRBV19 to TRBJ1-5, with 9 bases fitting TRBD1. CDR3 size: 14 residues. J lost 2 bases, V lost 7 bases, and 3 bases had no gene match. In germline, CDR1 is LNHDA, CDR2 SQIVND (reference sequence). The CDR3 sequence is CASTRTGGNQPQHF. In DNA, the CDR3 is TGTGCCAGTACACGGACAGGGGGCAATCAGCCCCAGCATTTT.

The rearrangement uses TRBV7-2 and TRBJ1-1, with D perhaps matching TRBD1 (6 bases). Germline assignment: CDR1 SGHTA and CDR2 FQGNSA. The CDR3 extends over 14 amino acids. Trimming stripped 7 bases from V and 1 base from J, with 13 bases between. The CDR3 here is CASTPGAANTEAFF. For the CDR3, the DNA is TGTGCCAGCACCCCAGGGGCCGCGAACACTGAAGCTTTCTTT.

V gene TRBV18 combines with J gene TRBJ2-1, with TRBD1 identical over 7 bases. Germline V gene sequence: CDR1 KGHSH, CDR2 LQKENI. Trimming took 6 bases from V and 4 from J; bases not matched to a gene: 9. The CDR3 sequence is 15 residues long. In DNA, the CDR3 is TGTGCCAGCTCCGTCGAGGGGGCTAGATACAATGAGCAGTTCTTC. Translating gives CASSVEGARYNEQFF.

This chain joins TRBV3-1 (or the pseudogene TRBV3-2) and TRBJ2-5, with 8 bases matching TRBD2. This CDR3 has 12 amino acids. Germline values: CDR1 LGHDT, CDR2 YNNKEL (reference sequence). V lost 0 bases and J lost 11; bases outside the gene matches: 2. The CDR3 region is CASSQDSGEQYF. As DNA, the CDR3 is TGTGCCAGCAGCCAAGATAGCGGGGAGCAGTACTTC.

The CDR3 bases are TGCGCCAGCAGCTTGGGGCAGGAGGGCACCGGGGAGCTGTTTTTT. Encoded protein: CASSLGQEGTGELFF. The chain combines TRBV5-1 with TRBJ2-2, with a weak D call TRBD2 (6 bases). The CDR3 extends over 15 amino acids. The V gene lost 0 bases and the J gene lost 4 bases, with 10 bases spanning the gap. Germline CDR1 SGHRS, CDR2 YFSETQ.

The V call is TRBV19, the J call TRBJ1-2, with 7 positions matching TRBD1. Losses at the gene ends were 3 bases for V and 1 base for J; bases not matched to a gene: 2. The CDR3 runs to 14 residues. The germline V gene has CDR1 LNHDA and CDR2 SQIVND (reference sequence). The CDR3 DNA follows: TGTGCCAGTAGTATGGGACAGAGTAACTATGGCTACACCTTC. Translated: CASSMGQSNYGYTF.

The chain links TRBV11-2 to TRBJ2-3; 9 bases are a match to TRBD2. The CDR3 runs to 16 residues. Germline trimming cut 5 bases from V and 2 bases from J; bases unmatched to any gene: 8. Germline V gene lookup returns CDR1 SGHAT and CDR2 FQNNGV. CDR3: CASSPIAGDLTDTQYF. Written as DNA, the CDR3 is TGTGCCAGCAGCCCTATAGCGGGGGACCTCACAGATACGCAGTATTTT.

V and J are TRBV5-8 and TRBJ2-3, with a tentative D call TRBD2 (6 bases). The germline V gene has CDR1 SGHTS and CDR2 YDEGEE. This CDR3 comprises 16 residues. The V end lost 3 bases, the J end lost 2 bases, and 16 bases lay between the germline ends. CDR3 amino acids: CASSSIFSGLTDTQYF. DNA for the CDR3: TGTGCCAGCAGCTCCATATTTAGCGGACTCACAGATACGCAGTATTTT.